These 28 T cell receptor beta chains originate from one sample sequenced in a study of blood T cells in healthy people across ages. A second PCR, run for roughly 7 to 12 cycles, used a sample-barcoded 5' primer plus a J-beta primer mix. TCRdb processed the 5' RACE reads anew with MiXCR; each CDR3 protein has one entry. Among about 580,000 distinct CDR3 sequences listed, 40% to 55% were seen once. Sample: blood. Receptors originate from an elderly man in good health.

The chain recombines TRBV28 with TRBJ2-1, with TRBD2 as a possible D gene (6 bases). The CDR3 is 15 amino acids. Trimming cost V 6 bases and J 3 bases, with 15 bases left between them. CDR1 MDHEN and CDR2 SYDVKM come from the germline V gene. CDR3 region: CASSQPGESYNEQFF. The CDR3 nucleotides are TGTGCCAGCAGCCAGCCGGGAGAAAGCTACAATGAGCAGTTCTTC.

The CDR3 DNA reads as TGTGCCAGCTCAGGACAGGGGGGCTACGAGCAGTACTTC. It specifies CASSGQGGYEQYF. The rearrangement uses TRBV10-3 and TRBJ2-7, with 10 nucleotides matching TRBD1. CDR1 ENHRY and CDR2 SYGVKD come from the germline V gene. The CDR3 runs to 13 residues. V lost 10 bases to trimming and J lost 3 bases; unmatched junction nucleotides: 6.

The chain combines TRBV7-9 with TRBJ1-2; D perhaps matches TRBD1 (5 bases). The V end lost 6 bases, the J end lost 2 bases, and 10 bases lay between the germline ends. This CDR3 region has 13 residues. CDR1 is SEHNR and CDR2 is FQNEAQ in the germline V gene (reference sequence). The CDR3 nucleotides read TGTGCCAGCAGTATACAGGCCAACTATGGCTACACCTTC. Amino acid sequence: CASSIQANYGYTF.

This clonotype turned up a few times. The J gene is TRBJ1-1, the V gene TRBV5-1; D gene ambiguous. V was cut by 4 bases and J by 5 bases, with 15 bases left in between. CDR3 size: 14 residues. Germline assignment: CDR1 SGHRS and CDR2 YFSETQ. CDR3 in DNA: TGCGCCAGCAGCCCCCCCGACCGGAGAACTGAAGCTTTCTTT. It encodes CASSPPDRRTEAFF.

For this clonotype: Just one base apart from a much larger clone, this may be a read error. J is TRBJ2-1 and V is TRBV5-1; 12 bases line up with TRBD1. V dropped 3 bases and J dropped 4; count of bases not matched to a gene: 2. Germline V gives CDR1 SGHRS, CDR2 YFSETQ. The CDR3 is 15 amino acids. DNA of the CDR3: TGCGCCAGCAGCTGGGGACAGGGGGCGTACAATGAGCAGTTCTTC. This gives the protein CASSWGQGAYNEQFF.

This clonotype has at least ten counts. CDR3 region: CASSPRPDSNEQFF. The DNA for the CDR3 is TGTGCCAGCAGCCCACGACCCGATTCCAATGAGCAGTTCTTC. The chain employs TRBV9 and TRBJ2-1; D not certain. The CDR3 runs 14 residues. CDR1 SGDLS and CDR2 YYNGEE come from the germline V gene. Trimming removed 4 bases from V and 6 bases from J, with 14 bases in between.

This clonotype was recorded a few times. The V and J genes are TRBV7-2 and TRBJ2-5; no clear D gene. With 5 bases removed from V and 1 base from J, the gap between germline ends came to 14 bases. The germline gives CDR1 SGHTA, CDR2 FQGNSA. CDR3 length: 15 residues. CDR3: CASSQSTGRQETQYF. CDR3 in DNA: TGTGCCAGCAGCCAATCAACCGGGCGCCAAGAGACCCAGTACTTC.

This chain links TRBV4-1 with TRBJ2-2; D gene uncertain. CDR1 is MGHRA, CDR2 YSYEKL, per germline. Trimming removed 4 bases from V and 5 bases from J, with 17 bases in between. The CDR3 spans 16 residues. The DNA for the CDR3 is TGCGCCAGCAGCCTCCCGGGCGGATGGGTAACCGGGGAGCTGTTTTTT. Translating it yields CASSLPGGWVTGELFF.

This chain joins TRBV7-2 and TRBJ1-6; D is unclear. The CDR3 covers 15 residues. V was trimmed by 1 base and J by 7 bases, leaving 11 bases between them. Germline CDR1 and CDR2: SGHTA and FQGNSA. CDR3 region: CASSLGWGSNSPLHF. CDR3 coding DNA: TGTGCCAGCAGCTTAGGGTGGGGTTCCAATTCACCCCTCCACTTT.

The CDR3 DNA sequence: TGTGCCAGCAGTGTAGAGAGGGGGGACCGCGATGGCTACACCTTC. This gives the protein CASSVERGDRDGYTF. This chain joins TRBV6-1 and TRBJ1-2, with D possibly matching TRBD1 (6 bases). There are 15 residues in the CDR3. V was pared by 4 bases and J by 6 bases, with 18 bases between. In germline, CDR1 is MNHNS, CDR2 SASEGT.

This rearrangement joins TRBV20-1 to TRBJ1-5, with D maybe TRBD1 (6 bases). The V gene's germline CDR1 is DFQATT and CDR2 SNEGSKA (reference sequence). This CDR3 region has 12 residues. V lost 4 bases and J 4 bases, leaving 8 bases between the germline ends. The CDR3 protein is CSATGVNQPQHF. The CDR3 DNA is TGCAGTGCTACAGGGGTGAATCAGCCCCAGCATTTT.

This clonotype was seen a handful of times. The rearrangement joins TRBV20-1 to TRBJ1-2; TRBD1 matches at 9 bases. Germline V gene data show CDR1 as DFQATT and CDR2 as SNEGSKA (reference sequence). The CDR3 consists of 14 residues. The V and J ends lost 5 bases and 8 bases, in that order; junction bases with no gene match: 12. The CDR3, as DNA: TGCAGTGCTCGAGCGGGACAGGGAAAGGTCGGCTACACCTTC. It codes for CSARAGQGKVGYTF.

This chain uses TRBV7-2 with TRBJ2-6; a weak D match, TRBD1 (6 bases). V lost 5 bases and J 1 base, leaving 9 bases between the germline ends. The germline V gene encodes CDR1 SGHTA and CDR2 FQGNSA. This CDR3 comprises 15 residues. The CDR3 DNA reads TGTGCCAGCAGCAAAGGGGGTTCTGGGGCCAACGTCCTGACTTTC. Translating gives CASSKGGSGANVLTF.

The chain carries TRBV5-1 and TRBJ2-3; 9 bases align to TRBD2. The CDR3 contains 16 residues. The germline gives CDR1 SGHRS, CDR2 YFSETQ. V lost 4 bases, J lost 2 bases, and 8 bases stayed unmatched. The CDR3, as DNA: TGCGCCAGCAGCCCCGGGACTAGCTCTAACACAGATACGCAGTATTTT. Protein sequence: CASSPGTSSNTDTQYF.

This clonotype was seen more than once but under ten times. The chain joins TRBV11-2 to TRBJ1-2; TRBD1 aligns across 9 bases. Germline V CDR1 and CDR2: SGHAT, FQNNGV. This CDR3 region has 16 residues. The junction had 10 bases not matched to a gene; V was cut back by 1 base and J by 7 bases. CDR3 nucleotide sequence: TGTGCCAGCAGCTTAGGGGGAGGGACAGGGACGAGTGGCTACACCTTC. Residues: CASSLGGGTGTSGYTF.

Many counts were recorded for this clonotype. The chain has TRBV7-9 and TRBJ2-5; perhaps D is TRBD1 or TRBD2 (5 bases each). Germline CDR1 is SEHNR and CDR2 is FQNEAQ (reference sequence). The V end was cut by 1 base, the J end by 2 bases, with 11 bases between. This CDR3 spans 15 amino acids. The CDR3 loop reads CASSLVGPSQETQYF. CDR3 DNA: TGTGCCAGCAGCTTAGTGGGACCCTCACAAGAGACCCAGTACTTC.

This clonotype was counted between two and nine times. The V call is TRBV6-6, the J call TRBJ2-1, with a tentative D call TRBD2 (6 bases). The length of the CDR3 is 16 residues. The V and J ends lost 6 bases and 0 bases respectively, with 15 bases between them. CDR1 is MNHNY, CDR2 SVGAGI, per germline (reference sequence). The CDR3 spells CASSLLGGSSYNEQFF. CDR3 bases: TGTGCCAGCAGCTTGTTGGGGGGTAGCTCCTACAATGAGCAGTTCTTC.

Only a few counts were recorded for this clonotype. V usage is TRBV6-1 and J usage is TRBJ2-6; TRBD1 agrees at 7 bases. There are 19 residues in the CDR3. The germline V gene encodes CDR1 MNHNS and CDR2 SASEGT. Trimming removed 7 bases from V and 0 bases from J; junction bases left unmatched: 15. This CDR3 is CASTDPPTGDGSGANVLTF. The DNA of the CDR3 is TGTGCCAGCACCGACCCCCCAACAGGGGACGGCTCTGGGGCCAACGTCCTGACTTTC.

The chain couples TRBV19 to TRBJ2-3; 7 bases align to TRBD1. Germline V gives CDR1 LNHDA, CDR2 SQIVND (reference sequence). V lost 4 bases, J lost 2 bases, and 9 bases stayed unmatched. The CDR3 is 16 residues long. The CDR3, as DNA: TGTGCCAGTAGTAAAACAGGGGTTGAGCACACAGATACGCAGTATTTT. Amino acids: CASSKTGVEHTDTQYF. The full variable domain, rest sourced from reference TRBV19 and TRBJ2-3, is DGGITQSPKYLFRKEGQNVTLSCEQNLNHDAMYWYRQDPGQGLRLIYYSQIVNDFQKGDIAEGYSVSREKKESFPLTVTSAQKNPTAFYLCASSKTGVEHTDTQYFGPGTRLTVL.

The chain recombines TRBV5-1 with TRBJ2-1; a possible D gene is TRBD2 (5 bases). CDR3 size: 15 residues. Germline assignment: CDR1 SGHRS and CDR2 YFSETQ. V lost 4 bases and J 8 bases, leaving 19 bases between the germline ends. CDR3 amino acids: CASSLTKAEFDEQFF. The CDR3 DNA follows: TGCGCCAGCAGCCTGACCAAAGCGGAATTTGATGAGCAGTTCTTC.

This CDR3 is CASNKRGILLGELFF. The DNA for the CDR3 is TGTGCCAGCAATAAGCGGGGTATTCTTCTCGGGGAGCTGTTTTTT. The genes are TRBV6-2 or TRBV6-3 and TRBJ2-2; 7 bases align to TRBD2. This CDR3 is 15 amino acids long. Germline-derived CDR1 and CDR2 are MNHEY and SVGEGT. V trimming: 7 bases; J trimming: 7 bases; junction bases outside the gene matches: 12.

The chain is built from TRBV12-3 or TRBV12-4 and TRBJ2-1; 11 bases map to TRBD2. The trim removed 8 bases at V and 8 bases at J, leaving 5 bases unmatched. This CDR3 comprises 13 residues. CDR3 amino acids: CASLSGGVYEQFF. CDR3 sequence (DNA): TGTGCCAGCCTTAGCGGGGGGGTTTATGAGCAGTTCTTC.

V is TRBV4-2 and J is TRBJ2-1, with TRBD2 identical over 11 bases. CDR3 length: 18 amino acids. Trimming removed 0 bases from V and 10 bases from J; junction bases left unmatched: 14. Looked up from germline, CDR1 is LGHNA and CDR2 is YNFKEQ. CDR3 sequence reads: CASSQDDGLAGRGEEQFF. CDR3 bases: TGTGCCAGCAGCCAAGACGACGGACTAGCGGGCCGGGGAGAGGAGCAGTTCTTC.

This chain links TRBV7-9 with TRBJ2-7; D is unclear. Trimming left V 3 bases short and J 3 bases short, with 12 bases between. This CDR3 has 14 residues. The germline V gene encodes CDR1 SEHNR and CDR2 FQNEAQ (reference sequence). The CDR3 nucleotides are TGTGCCAGCAGCTTTGGTGGAAATTACTACGAGCAGTACTTC. Translating gives CASSFGGNYYEQYF. The full variable domain, completed using reference TRBV7-9 and TRBJ2-7, is DTGVSQNPRHKITKRGQNVTFRCDPISEHNRLYWYRQTLGQGPEFLTYFQNEAQLEKSRLLSDRFSAERPKGSFSTLEIQRTEQGDSAMYLCASSFGGNYYEQYFGPGTRLTVT.

The chain couples TRBV5-1 to TRBJ1-4, with D possibly matching TRBD1 (6 bases). V lost 3 bases and J 4 bases, leaving 13 bases between the germline ends. In germline, CDR1 is SGHRS, CDR2 YFSETQ. This CDR3 comprises 15 residues. CDR3 region: CASSSRGELNEKLFF. As DNA, the CDR3 is TGCGCCAGCAGCTCGAGGGGGGAGCTTAATGAAAAACTGTTTTTT.

This clonotype has only a few counts. The V gene is TRBV5-1, the J gene TRBJ2-1, with TRBD2 matching over 7 bases. V gave up 1 base and J gave up 6 bases; unmatched junction bases: 7. This CDR3 is 15 amino acids long. Germline lookup yields CDR1 SGHRS and CDR2 YFSETQ. CDR3: CASSLIGSGTNEQFF. CDR3 in DNA: TGCGCCAGCAGCTTGATAGGGAGCGGGACCAATGAGCAGTTCTTC.

As to this clonotype: This may stem from a read error, because a much larger clone lies one nucleotide away. The chain joins TRBV4-3 to TRBJ2-7; tentatively, D is TRBD2 (6 bases). The J call could be wrong; TRBJ2-5 is a better fit for the DNA end. This CDR3 region has 15 residues. The germline V gene encodes CDR1 LGHNA and CDR2 YSLEER. CDR3 amino acids: CTSSQDFGSGETQYF. For the CDR3, the DNA is TGCACCAGCAGCCAAGATTTCGGGAGTGGAGAGACCCAGTACTTC.

This clonotype was detected many times. This chain links TRBV6-5 with TRBJ1-1, with D uncertain. This CDR3 comprises 15 residues. Germline loops: CDR1 MNHEY, CDR2 SVGAGI. Trimming shortened V by 4 bases and J by 5 bases, and 17 bases separated the two germline ends. The DNA of the CDR3 is TGTGCCAGCAGTTTGTGGACGGGGAGTAGGACTGAAGCTTTCTTT. This gives the protein CASSLWTGSRTEAFF.